The next 15 T cell receptor beta chains were all read from a single sample in a study of CD8 T cells in Susac syndrome. RNA in amounts of roughly 0.5 to 1 ug was reverse transcribed with random hexamers. Each CDR3 protein is one row after TCRdb ran MiXCR on the immunoSEQ multiplex PCR reads. The profile covers about 240,000 distinct CDR3 sequences, with 90% to 96% appearing a single time and approximately 0.094% taken by the ten largest. The sequenced material came from CD4+ T cells from PBMCs. Every receptor here comes from a human donor with Susac syndrome.

The gene calls are TRBV30 and TRBJ2-7; D is possibly TRBD1 (5 bases). Trimming pared 2 bases from V and 6 bases from J, leaving 14 bases between. The V gene's germline CDR1 is GTSNPN and CDR2 SVGIG (reference sequence). This CDR3 contains 13 residues. CDR3 bases: TGTGCCTGGAGTAACAGGTTTCTAGGCGAGCAGTACTTC. It yields the protein CAWSNRFLGEQYF.

The CDR3 region has the DNA TGTGCCAGTACCCCTTTTTACAGGGGGCGACTCAATCAGCCCCAGCATTTT. It is translated as CASTPFYRGRLNQPQHF. The rearrangement uses TRBV19 and TRBJ1-5; 9 bases are shared with TRBD1. V gave up 7 bases and J gave up 3 bases; unmatched junction bases: 13. Germline-derived CDR1 and CDR2 are LNHDA and SQIVND (reference sequence). The CDR3 runs 17 residues.

V gene TRBV28 combines with J gene TRBJ1-1; D remains unclear. Trimming stripped 11 bases from V and 5 bases from J, with 12 bases between. The CDR3 sequence is 11 residues long. Germline lookup yields CDR1 MDHEN and CDR2 SYDVKM. The CDR3 nucleotides read TGTGCCGTAGACCGAGGGACTGAAGCTTTCTTT. Translation gives CAVDRGTEAFF.

V and J are TRBV27 and TRBJ2-3; D unresolved. This CDR3 is built from 15 residues. Germline lookup yields CDR1 MNHEY and CDR2 SMNVEV (reference sequence). The V end lost 5 bases, the J end lost 0 bases, and 12 bases lay between the germline ends. CDR3 region: CASSLYGVSTDTQYF. CDR3 DNA sequence: TGTGCCAGCAGTCTATACGGAGTGAGCACAGATACGCAGTATTTT.

This chain uses TRBV12-3 or TRBV12-4 with TRBJ2-1, with 8 bases that match TRBD2. The length of the CDR3 is 16 residues. V was pared by 8 bases and J by 0 bases, with 9 bases of the junction left unmatched. The CDR3 loop reads CASGGAGDLSYNEQFF. The CDR3 DNA sequence: TGTGCCAGCGGCGGAGCGGGAGACCTCTCCTACAATGAGCAGTTCTTC.

The gene calls are TRBV29-1 and TRBJ1-1; unclear D gene. The germline V and J ends were trimmed by 4 bases and 1 base, with 7 bases remaining between them. Per germline, CDR1 SQVTM and CDR2 ANQGSEA. This CDR3 region has 12 residues. In nucleotides, the CDR3 is TGCAGCGTTGCCCGGGGGAACACTGAAGCTTTCTTT. Its translation is CSVARGNTEAFF.

CDR3 loop: CASSHYRTHNEQFF. Here the CDR3 DNA reads TGCGCCAGCAGCCATTATCGGACGCACAATGAGCAGTTCTTC. The V and J genes are TRBV4-1 and TRBJ2-1; no reliable D call. V was clipped by 3 bases and J by 5 bases, with 11 bases between them. Germline V gene data show CDR1 as MGHRA and CDR2 as YSYEKL. The CDR3 has 14 amino acids.

The CDR3 region is CASSHAHGEQFF. The DNA of the CDR3 is TGCGCCAGCAGCCATGCTCATGGTGAGCAGTTCTTC. This chain connects TRBV4-1 to TRBJ2-1; D is uncertain. Germline lookup yields CDR1 MGHRA and CDR2 YSYEKL. The CDR3 consists of 12 residues. V dropped 3 bases and J dropped 9 bases, with 9 bases sitting between them.

V usage is TRBV10-3 and J usage is TRBJ1-1; no definite D call. This CDR3 region has 13 residues. The V end was cut by 2 bases, the J end by 2 bases, with 6 bases between. Germline CDR1 is ENHRY and CDR2 is SYGVKD. The CDR3, as DNA: TGTGCCATCAGTGAGGACGTTAACACTGAAGCTTTCTTT. This encodes CAISEDVNTEAFF.

The chain joins TRBV6-2 or TRBV6-3 to TRBJ2-6, with D perhaps matching TRBD2 (6 bases). Trimming cost V 6 bases and J 0 bases, with 12 bases left between them. Germline loops: CDR1 MNHEY, CDR2 SVGEGT. CDR3 length equals 16 residues. The DNA of the CDR3 is TGTGCCAGCAGCCCCGGGGGTAACTCTGGGGCCAACGTCCTGACTTTC. Its protein product is CASSPGGNSGANVLTF.

This chain joins TRBV29-1 and TRBJ2-3, with a tentative D call TRBD1 (6 bases). Trimming cost V 3 bases and J 2 bases, with 9 bases left between them. The CDR3 spans 13 residues. Germline CDR1 reads SQVTM; CDR2 reads ANQGSEA. The CDR3 protein is CSVDQGNTDTQYF. DNA of the CDR3: TGCAGCGTTGACCAGGGGAACACAGATACGCAGTATTTT.

This chain uses TRBV28 with TRBJ1-1; D unresolved. The CDR3 is 12 residues long. Trimming shortened V by 8 bases and J by 7 bases, and 14 bases separated the two germline ends. Germline V gene sequence: CDR1 MDHEN, CDR2 SYDVKM. CDR3 nucleotides: TGTGCCAGCGGATTCCAGCGCGTTGAAGCTTTCTTT. It yields the protein CASGFQRVEAFF.

The chain uses TRBV4-2 and TRBJ2-7; maybe TRBD2 (6 bases). Germline CDR1 LGHNA, CDR2 YNFKEQ. The CDR3 runs to 18 residues. The V end was cut by 1 base, the J end by 4 bases, with 23 bases between. In nucleotides, the CDR3 is TGTGCCAGCAGCCAAGGGCTTCCTTATGCGGGAATATATTACGAGCAGTACTTC. It yields the protein CASSQGLPYAGIYYEQYF.

The chain joins TRBV4-2 to TRBJ1-4, with D unclear. Trimming pared 3 bases from V and 3 bases from J, leaving 8 bases between. Germline V CDR1 and CDR2: LGHNA, YNFKEQ. This CDR3 has 14 residues. This CDR3 is CASSQRSANEKLFF. The CDR3, as DNA: TGTGCCAGCAGCCAGCGTTCGGCTAATGAAAAACTGTTTTTT.

This chain connects TRBV30 to TRBJ1-1; no reliable D call. The CDR3 extends over 13 amino acids. The ends were cut back, 0 bases at V and 2 bases at J, with 7 bases in the middle. Looked up from germline, CDR1 is GTSNPN and CDR2 is SVGIG (reference sequence). The CDR3 loop is CAWSVADNTEAFF. DNA of the CDR3: TGTGCCTGGAGTGTGGCTGACAACACTGAAGCTTTCTTT. The full variable domain, in which reference TRBV30 and TRBJ1-1 provide the parts outside the CDR3, is SQTIHQWPATLVQPVGSPLSLECTVEGTSNPNLYWYRQAAGRGLQLLFYSVGIGQISSEVPQNLSASRPQDRQFILSSKKLLLSDSGFYLCAWSVADNTEAFFGQGTRLTVV.